The rows below give T cell receptor beta chains drawn from one sample of a study of blood T cell repertoires in COVID-19. The data were produced by immunoSEQ multiplex PCR, yet TCRdb's version contains in-frame clones alone and is incomplete. The sample holds around 81,000 clones, around 80% seen once. Sequenced material: peripheral blood. The receptors derive from a human donor in a cohort sampled during active COVID-19. The conserved cysteine and the conserved F or W are not part of the CDR3 here.

j_call: TRBJ1-2; v_call: TRBV10-2; cdr3_aa: ASSESTGPNYGYT
j_call: TRBJ1-5; v_call: TRBV9; cdr3_aa: ASSALGGNQPQH
j_call: TRBJ1-1; v_call: TRBV9; cdr3_aa: ASSVDSGQVNTEAF
j_call: TRBJ1-5; v_call: TRBV12-3/TRBV12-4; cdr3_aa: ASSLSGGQPQH
j_call: TRBJ1-1; v_call: TRBV15; cdr3_aa: ATSRSTTGGLSNTEAF
j_call: TRBJ2-1; v_call: TRBV6-1; cdr3_aa: ASREDRYNEQF
j_call: TRBJ2-7; v_call: TRBV6-5; cdr3_aa: ASSLAGADGYEQY
j_call: TRBJ1-2; v_call: TRBV6-6; cdr3_aa: ASSYPSTGATYGYT
j_call: TRBJ2-1; v_call: TRBV11-3; cdr3_aa: ASSKWTDSSYNEQF
j_call: TRBJ1-2; v_call: TRBV6-5; cdr3_aa: ASTPLGQGDYGYT
j_call: TRBJ2-7; v_call: TRBV5-6; cdr3_aa: ASSWGQGVYEQY
j_call: TRBJ1-6; v_call: TRBV7-6; cdr3_aa: ASSSRGGNSPLH
j_call: TRBJ1-1; v_call: TRBV11-3; cdr3_aa: ASTRGTNTEAF